Sequencing of this TCR beta chain was carried out in a study of shared clonotypes between healthy human individuals. Data came from immunoSEQ multiplex PCR; TCRdb stores just in-frame clones and leaves some out. The data show roughly 2.5 million clones, more than 80% seen once. The CDR3 is 16 residues long. Details on this clone: As yet, its antigen is unknown.

Findings and limits, study-wide: It was expected that sequencing depth would affect clonotype sharing among donors.

All of the donors resided in Nashville, Tennessee, and each was a Caucasian adult. This clonotype was sampled from a man aged 18 to 29 in good health. The V call is TRBV21-1, the J call TRBJ2-5; the listed D gene, TRBD2, was not tested against the DNA. TRBV21-1 counts as a pseudogene. What was sequenced was naive CD4+ T cells sorted from blood. The subset is: CD45RA+ positively selected. The CDR3, as DNA: TGTGCCAGCAGCTTGGGACTAGGGGGGCCCCAAGAGACCCAGTACTTC. The encoded protein is CASSLGLGGPQETQYF.